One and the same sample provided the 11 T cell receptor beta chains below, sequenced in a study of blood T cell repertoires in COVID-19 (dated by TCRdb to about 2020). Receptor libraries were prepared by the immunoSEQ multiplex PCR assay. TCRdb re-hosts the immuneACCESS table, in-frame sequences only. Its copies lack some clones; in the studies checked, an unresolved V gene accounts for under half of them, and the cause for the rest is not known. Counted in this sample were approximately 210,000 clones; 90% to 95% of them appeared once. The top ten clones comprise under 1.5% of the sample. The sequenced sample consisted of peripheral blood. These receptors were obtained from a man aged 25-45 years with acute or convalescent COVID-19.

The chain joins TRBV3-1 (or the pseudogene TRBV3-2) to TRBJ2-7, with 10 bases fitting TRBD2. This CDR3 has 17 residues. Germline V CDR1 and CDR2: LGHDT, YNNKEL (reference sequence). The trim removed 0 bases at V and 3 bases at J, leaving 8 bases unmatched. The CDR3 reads CASSQDPVVAGGYEQYF. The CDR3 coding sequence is TGTGCCAGCAGCCAAGACCCGGTGGTAGCGGGAGGCTACGAGCAGTACTTC.

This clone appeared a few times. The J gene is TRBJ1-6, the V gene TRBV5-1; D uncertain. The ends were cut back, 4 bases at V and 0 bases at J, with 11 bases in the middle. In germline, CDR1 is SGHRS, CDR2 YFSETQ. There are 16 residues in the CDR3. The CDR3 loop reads CASSLDQSSYNSPLHF. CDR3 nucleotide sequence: TGCGCCAGCAGCCTAGACCAAAGCTCCTATAATTCACCCCTCCACTTT.

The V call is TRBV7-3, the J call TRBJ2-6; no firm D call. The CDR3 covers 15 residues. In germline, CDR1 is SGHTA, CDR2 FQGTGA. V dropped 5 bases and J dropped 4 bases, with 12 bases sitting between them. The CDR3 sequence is CASSPGVRGANVLTF. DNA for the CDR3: TGTGCCAGCAGCCCCGGTGTTCGGGGGGCCAACGTCCTGACTTTC.

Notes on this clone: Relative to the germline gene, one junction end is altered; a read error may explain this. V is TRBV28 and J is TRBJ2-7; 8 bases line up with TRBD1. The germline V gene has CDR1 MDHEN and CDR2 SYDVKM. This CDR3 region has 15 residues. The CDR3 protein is CASTPGGSKPESINF. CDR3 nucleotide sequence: TGTGCCAGCACCCCAGGGGGCAGCAAACCCGAATCTATCAACTTC.

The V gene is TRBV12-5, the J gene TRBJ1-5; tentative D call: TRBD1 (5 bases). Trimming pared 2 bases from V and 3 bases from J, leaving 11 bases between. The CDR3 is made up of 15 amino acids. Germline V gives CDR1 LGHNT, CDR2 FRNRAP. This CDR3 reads CASGLTGEYNQPQHF. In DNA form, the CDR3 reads TGTGCTAGTGGTTTGACGGGGGAATACAATCAGCCCCAGCATTTT.

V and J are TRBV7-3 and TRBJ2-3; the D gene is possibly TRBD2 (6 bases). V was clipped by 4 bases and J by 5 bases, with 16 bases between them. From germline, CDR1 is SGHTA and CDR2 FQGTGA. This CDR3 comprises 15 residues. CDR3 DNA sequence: TGTGCCAGCAGCTACCTCGGGGAGGTGGGAGATACGCAGTATTTT. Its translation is CASSYLGEVGDTQYF.

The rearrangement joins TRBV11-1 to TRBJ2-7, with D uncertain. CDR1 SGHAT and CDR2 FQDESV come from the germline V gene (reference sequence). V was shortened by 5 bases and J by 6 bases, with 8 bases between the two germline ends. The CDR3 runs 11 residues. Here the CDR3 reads CASSRSGEQYF. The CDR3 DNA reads TGTGCCAGCAGCCGCTCGGGCGAGCAGTACTTC. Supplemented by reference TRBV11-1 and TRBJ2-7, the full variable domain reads EAEVAQSPRYKITEKSQAVAFWCDPISGHATLYWYRQILGQGPELLVQFQDESVVDDSQLPKDRFSAERLKGVDSTLKIQPAELGDSAMYLCASSRSGEQYFGPGTRLTVT.

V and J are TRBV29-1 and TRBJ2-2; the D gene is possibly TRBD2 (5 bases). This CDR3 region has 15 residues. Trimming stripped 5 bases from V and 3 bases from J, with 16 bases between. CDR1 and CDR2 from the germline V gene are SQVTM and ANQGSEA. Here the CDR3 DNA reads TGCAGCGTTAAATCCCGTGCGGGTTACACCGGGGAGCTGTTTTTT. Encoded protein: CSVKSRAGYTGELFF.

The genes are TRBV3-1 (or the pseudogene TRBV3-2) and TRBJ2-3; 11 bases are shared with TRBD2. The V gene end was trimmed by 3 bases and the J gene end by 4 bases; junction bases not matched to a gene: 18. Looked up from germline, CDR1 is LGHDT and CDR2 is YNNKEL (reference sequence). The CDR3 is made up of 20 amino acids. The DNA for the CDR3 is TGTGCCAGCAGCCATCGAAGTTGGGGGGTTTTAGCGGGAGGGGCAGATACGCAGTATTTT. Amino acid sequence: CASSHRSWGVLAGGADTQYF.

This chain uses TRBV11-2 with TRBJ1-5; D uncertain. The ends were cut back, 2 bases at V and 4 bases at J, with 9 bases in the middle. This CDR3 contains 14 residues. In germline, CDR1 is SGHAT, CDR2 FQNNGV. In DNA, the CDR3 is TGTGCCAGCAGCTTATCGGGTGGTAATCAGCCCCAGCATTTT. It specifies CASSLSGGNQPQHF. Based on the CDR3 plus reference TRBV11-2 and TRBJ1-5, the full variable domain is EAGVAQSPRYKIIEKRQSVAFWCNPISGHATLYWYQQILGQGPKLLIQFQNNGVVDDSQLPKDRFSAERLKGVDSTLKIQPAKLEDSAVYLCASSLSGGNQPQHFGDGTRLSIL.

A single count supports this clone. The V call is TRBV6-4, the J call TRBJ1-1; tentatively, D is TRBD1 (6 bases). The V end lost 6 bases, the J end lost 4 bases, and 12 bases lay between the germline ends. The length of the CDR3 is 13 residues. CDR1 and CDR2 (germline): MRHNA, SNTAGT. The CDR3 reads CASSAGVITEAFF. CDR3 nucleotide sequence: TGTGCCAGCAGCGCAGGGGTAATCACTGAAGCTTTCTTT.